This T cell receptor beta chain was observed in a study of vaccination effects on CD4 cells after COVID-19. Findings and limits, study-wide: Common cold coronavirus cross-reactivity was shown by only 1 of 255 vaccine-induced clones in healthy vaccinees. Few convalescent patients, and no early post-infection timepoints, were available to the study.

Only in-frame clones appear in the TCRdb table, and some are missing; sequencing was by immunoSEQ multiplex PCR. The table lists around 79,000 clones, about 78% of them singletons. Regarding this clone: The antigen remains undetermined.

Within the ViraFEST assay, antigen-specific CD4+ T cells underwent expansion with viral peptide pools prior to sequencing. Isolation of CD4+ T cells took place after nine to ten days of culture. Nucleocapsid antibodies were negative in the vaccine recipients, who had never had SARS-CoV-2 infection. Supplemented with 7.5 to 10 IU/ml IL-2 and 9.5 to 10 ug/ml peptides, a few million PBMC per well were kept in culture. Half-medium changes using IL-2 medium occurred on days 3 and 7. The CDR3 length is 14 residues. Germline V gives CDR1 KGHSH, CDR2 LQKENI. V was shortened by 3 bases and J by 6 bases, with 14 bases between the two germline ends.

The input for sequencing was CD4+ T cells from PBMCs cultured with SARS-CoV-2 spike peptides, taken before COVID-19 vaccination. The receptor's source is a human donor who received a COVID-19 vaccine. The rearrangement joins TRBV18 to TRBJ1-1; D not resolved. The CDR3 loop is CASSPRAGRAEAFF. For the CDR3, the DNA is TGTGCCAGCTCACCGAGAGCAGGAAGGGCTGAAGCTTTCTTT. The full variable domain, its missing parts supplied by reference TRBV18 and TRBJ1-1, is NAGVMQNPRHLVRRRGQEARLRCSPMKGHSHVYWYRQLPEEGLKFMVYLQKENIIDESGMPKERFSAEFPKEGPSILRIQQVVRGDSAAYFCASSPRAGRAEAFFGQGTRLTVV.